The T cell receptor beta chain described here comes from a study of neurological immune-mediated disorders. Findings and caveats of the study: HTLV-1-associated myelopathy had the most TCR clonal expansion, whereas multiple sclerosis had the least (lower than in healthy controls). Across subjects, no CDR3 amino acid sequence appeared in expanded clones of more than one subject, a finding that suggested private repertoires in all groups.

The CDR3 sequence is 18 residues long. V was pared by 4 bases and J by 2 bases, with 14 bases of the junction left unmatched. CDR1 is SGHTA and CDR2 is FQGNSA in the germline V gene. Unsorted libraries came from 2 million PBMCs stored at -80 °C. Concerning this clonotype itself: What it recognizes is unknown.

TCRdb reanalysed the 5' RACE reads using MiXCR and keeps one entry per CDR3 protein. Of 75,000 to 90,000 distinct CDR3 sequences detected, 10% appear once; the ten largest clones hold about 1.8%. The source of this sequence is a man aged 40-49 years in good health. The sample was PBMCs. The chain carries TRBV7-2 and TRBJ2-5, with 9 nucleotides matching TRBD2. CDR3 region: CASSYGNSGGSRQETQYF. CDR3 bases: TGTGCCAGCAGCTACGGGAATAGCGGGGGATCGAGGCAAGAGACCCAGTACTTC.